The 9 T cell receptor beta chains presented below share a single source sample, sequenced in a study of blood T cell repertoires in COVID-19. Sequencing used immunoSEQ multiplex PCR; TCRdb keeps in-frame clones, though not all of them. The sample has 250,000 to 300,000 clones; roughly 85% are singletons. Input material: peripheral blood. These TCRs come from a woman younger than 45 with active or convalescent COVID-19.

The chain combines TRBV7-8 with TRBJ2-7; 11 bases are shared with TRBD2. CDR3 length: 14 residues. Germline V gene data show CDR1 as SGHVS and CDR2 as FQNEAQ. V lost 5 bases and J lost 7; bases outside the gene matches: 7. The CDR3 region has the DNA TGTGCCAGCAGCCTTAGCGGGGGGGCCAAAGAGCAGTACTTC. Translating gives CASSLSGGAKEQYF.

This chain uses TRBV7-6 with TRBJ1-2; a weak D match, TRBD1 (5 bases). V lost 5 bases and J 6 bases, leaving 13 bases between the germline ends. The CDR3 is 13 amino acids. In germline, CDR1 is SGHVS, CDR2 FNYEAQ. The CDR3 is CASSTTGGDGYTF. The CDR3 DNA is TGTGCCAGCAGCACTACGGGGGGGGATGGCTACACCTTC.

In DNA, the CDR3 is TGTGCCAGCAGTGTAGCGGGGGGGCGTGGCACCGGGGAGCTGTTTTTT. Translation gives CASSVAGGRGTGELFF. The chain links TRBV6-1 to TRBJ2-2, with 11 nucleotides matching TRBD2. The V gene's germline CDR1 is MNHNS and CDR2 SASEGT. CDR3 length: 16 residues. J gave up 4 bases and V 4 bases, and 5 bases lay outside the gene matches.

The chain employs TRBV27 and TRBJ1-1; D is ambiguous. The CDR3 is made up of 12 amino acids. V was shortened by 6 bases and J by 6 bases, with 11 bases between the two germline ends. CDR1 and CDR2 from the germline V gene are MNHEY and SMNVEV (reference sequence). The CDR3 loop is CASRPREPEAFF. CDR3 nucleotide sequence: TGTGCCAGCAGGCCGAGGGAGCCTGAAGCTTTCTTT.

This chain links TRBV28 with TRBJ2-5, with D tentatively TRBD2 (5 bases). The CDR3 covers 14 residues. Germline V gene sequence: CDR1 MDHEN, CDR2 SYDVKM. V gave up 6 bases and J gave up 2 bases, with 13 bases separating them. The CDR3 region is CASSREGTQETQYF. The CDR3 DNA follows: TGTGCCAGCAGCCGAGAGGGAACTCAAGAGACCCAGTACTTC.

This chain links TRBV6-5 with TRBJ1-6, with 7 bases identical to TRBD1. V lost 8 bases to trimming and J lost 7 bases; unmatched junction nucleotides: 5. The germline V gene has CDR1 MNHEY and CDR2 SVGAGI. The CDR3 spans 13 residues. This CDR3 is CASSGTANSPLHF. As DNA, the CDR3 is TGTGCCAGCTCCGGGACAGCAAATTCACCCCTCCACTTT.

The V gene is TRBV11-3, the J gene TRBJ1-3, with D unclear. The germline gives CDR1 SGHNT, CDR2 YENEEA. V was cut by 5 bases and J by 2 bases, with 7 bases left in between. The CDR3 spans 13 residues. The CDR3 reads CASSAEAGNTIYF. The CDR3 region has the DNA TGTGCCAGCAGCGCAGAGGCTGGAAACACCATATATTTT.

The V call is TRBV7-2, the J call TRBJ2-1; D might be TRBD1 (5 bases). The CDR3 extends over 13 amino acids. Germline V CDR1 and CDR2: SGHTA, FQGNSA. With 0 bases removed from V and 9 bases from J, the gap between germline ends came to 9 bases. The CDR3 reads CASSLAQVSEQFF. The CDR3 DNA is TGTGCCAGCAGCTTAGCACAGGTTAGTGAGCAGTTCTTC.

This clone was counted between two and nine times. The V gene is TRBV11-1, the J gene TRBJ2-1, with TRBD2 matching 12 bases. Germline assignment: CDR1 SGHAT and CDR2 FQDESV (reference sequence). The CDR3 is 16 amino acids. After removal of 6 bases from V and 5 bases from J, the junction contained 8 bases not matched to a gene. As DNA, the CDR3 is TGTGCCAGCAGTTCCCTAGCGGGGGGGCTCCACAATGAGCAGTTCTTC. This translates into CASSSLAGGLHNEQFF.